This T cell receptor (beta chain) appears in the sequencing data of a study of shared clonotypes between healthy human individuals. Study-wide results and caveats: Sampling involved blood alone; tissue repertoires likely differ.

A note on this clone: Its antigen is currently unknown.

Per the study methods: Filtering was not the same, since immunoSEQ gave junction-only sequences without quality scores. Here immunoSEQ multiplex PCR was the method, and the copy in TCRdb shows in-frame clones only, minus some. Clonal size and the V and J genes are those of that table, whereas D and trimming came from the DNA. The sample includes about 2 million clones, about 95% seen only once; the top ten take about 1.1%. Naive CD8 cells comprised CD45RO-negative, CCR7-positively selected cells, excluding terminally differentiated effector memory CD45RA+ cells. Between the trimmed V and J ends, which lost 1 base and 3 bases, there was a span of 9 bases. The CDR3 loop spans 15 amino acids. Per germline, CDR1 WNHNN and CDR2 SYGVQD (reference sequence).

Sequences were obtained from naive CD8+ T cells sorted from blood. The sequence was obtained from a man aged 18 to 30 in good health. V usage is TRBV10-1 and J usage is TRBJ1-4, with D uncertain. In DNA, the CDR3 is TGCGCCAGCAGTGAGTTCCAGCAAGCTAATGAAAAACTGTTTTTT. Translated: CASSEFQQANEKLFF.